This paragraph covers one TCR beta chain sequence. The antigen is undetermined. This record comes from a study of somatic mutations in cytotoxic T cells in rheumatoid arthritis. Overall study findings and caveats: CD8+ T-cell clonality did not differ significantly between rheumatoid arthritis patients and age-matched healthy controls. Clonality of CD8+ cells rose with age in rheumatoid arthritis patients but not healthy controls.

Profiled with immunoSEQ multiplex PCR; TCRdb holds only in-frame clones, not every one. This sample has some 18,000 clones, with 60% to 85% found just once. CDR1 and CDR2 from the germline V gene are SGHRS and YFSETQ. Trimming took off 2 bases at V and 2 bases at J, with 8 bases between the two ends. CDR3 length: 13 amino acids. The sequenced sample consisted of CD8+ T cells sorted from blood. The TCR sequence derives from an adult with rheumatoid arthritis. The chain joins TRBV5-1 to TRBJ2-7; a weak D match, TRBD2 (6 bases). DNA of the CDR3: TGCGCCAGCAGCTTCGGGGGAACCTACGAGCAGTACTTC. Translated, it gives CASSFGGTYEQYF.